The clone carrying this T cell receptor (beta chain) was found many times. The antigen remains unidentified. These data originate in a study of human T cells and chemical hapten exposure. The library labeled individual cDNA molecules by adding unique molecular identifiers to them. MiXCR was run by TCRdb on the RACE reads, yielding one entry per CDR3 protein. The sample includes approximately 80,000 distinct CDR3 sequences, around 7% of them seen just once. Study-level findings and limits: Compared with pre-sensitization or healthy control sets, expanded TCRs clustered more. With DPC sensitization, TCRs exceeding 1 in 1000 frequency showed no change.

Time point described: patch test 1, 2 weeks after DPC sensitization. Documented treatment: therapeutic diphenylcyclopropenone sensitization with weekly scalp DPC. Total RNA was isolated from whole blood that had not been fractionated. Sample: whole blood, taken in connection with sensitization to the hapten diphenylcyclopropenone (DPC). The receptor was derived from a woman in her twenties or thirties with alopecia areata. Some clones in this sample may be carry-over from other donors' samples.

The CDR3: CASSPMGEEQYF. The CDR3 DNA follows: TGTGCCAGCAGCCCTATGGGGGAAGAGCAGTACTTC. The rearrangement joins TRBV7-9 to TRBJ2-7, with D perhaps being TRBD1 or TRBD2 (5 bases each). CDR1 is SEHNR, CDR2 FQNEAQ, per germline (reference sequence). CDR3 length: 12 amino acids. V dropped 5 bases and J dropped 7 bases, with 12 bases sitting between them. Looking up the rest from reference TRBV7-9 and TRBJ2-7 gives the full variable domain: DTGVSQNPRHKITKRGQNVTFRCDPISEHNRLYWYRQTLGQGPEFLTYFQNEAQLEKSRLLSDRFSAERPKGSFSTLEIQRTEQGDSAMYLCASSPMGEEQYFGPGTRLTVT.